This note documents a single TCR beta chain sequence. Per the study methods: Amplification of reference gene primers was used by the study to estimate nucleated cell counts. The data were produced by immunoSEQ multiplex PCR, yet TCRdb's version contains in-frame clones alone and is incomplete. That table gives V, J and clone size, and the DNA gave D and trimming. The profile shows about 100,000 clones, more than 70% of them singletons. This specimen comes from a study of blood T cell repertoires in COVID-19. Study summary: In each case, the material was cDNA or gDNA derived from T cells, B-cell-depleted T cells, or PBMCs.

The germline V and J ends were trimmed by 4 bases and 4 bases, with 16 bases remaining between them. Germline CDR1 is KGHSH and CDR2 is LQKENI. The CDR3 totals 15 residues. The chain carries TRBV18 and TRBJ1-1; D gene uncertain. This receptor was obtained from a woman younger than 45 with acute or convalescent COVID-19. The sequencing sample was made of peripheral blood. The CDR3 protein is CASSHREFLGTEAFF. CDR3 nucleotide sequence: TGTGCCAGCTCACACCGGGAGTTTCTAGGCACTGAAGCTTTCTTT.